These 15 T cell receptor beta chains were all obtained from the same sample, sequenced in a study of T cells in localized non-small cell lung cancer. Repertoires were generated with immunoSEQ multiplex PCR, while TCRdb's copy carries only in-frame clones and drops some. The table lists roughly 77,000 clones, around nine tenths of them singletons. The material was peripheral blood, obtained before any cancer treatment. The receptors were sampled from a woman aged 35-70 years with stage I squamous cell lung carcinoma.

The chain uses TRBV6-5 and TRBJ1-5; tentative D call: TRBD1 (5 bases). The CDR3 spans 15 residues. Germline-derived CDR1 and CDR2 are MNHEY and SVGAGI. Between the trimmed V and J ends, which lost 6 bases and 2 bases, there was a span of 14 bases. CDR3 loop: CASRDLSTGNQPQHF. CDR3 in DNA: TGTGCCAGCAGGGACCTTTCGACAGGCAATCAGCCCCAGCATTTT.

V is TRBV6-5 and J is TRBJ1-1; 8 bases fit TRBD1. The CDR3 has 14 residues. Germline V gene lookup returns CDR1 MNHEY and CDR2 SVGAGI. Trimming took 6 bases from V and 4 from J; bases not matched to a gene: 7. The CDR3 protein is CASRPPGGSTEAFF. The CDR3 nucleotides read TGTGCCAGCAGGCCCCCAGGGGGCAGCACTGAAGCTTTCTTT.

The chain uses TRBV6-1 and TRBJ2-7, with TRBD2 matching over 9 bases. V trimming: 8 bases; J trimming: 0 bases; junction bases outside the gene matches: 8. The CDR3 loop spans 15 amino acids. In germline, CDR1 is MNHNS, CDR2 SASEGT. The CDR3 sequence: CASVLAGTSSYEQYF. The CDR3 DNA sequence: TGTGCCAGCGTCCTAGCGGGGACCAGCTCCTACGAGCAGTACTTC.

This chain links TRBV7-8 with TRBJ1-5; the D is unclear. The germline CDR1 and CDR2 sequences are SGHVS and FQNEAQ. The ends were cut back, 5 bases at V and 4 bases at J, with 6 bases in the middle. The CDR3 is 12 amino acids. The CDR3 DNA is TGTGCCAGCAGCGCCTTTAATCAGCCCCAGCATTTT. Residues: CASSAFNQPQHF.

The rearrangement uses TRBV5-5 and TRBJ1-6; TRBD1 matches at 10 bases. Germline V gene sequence: CDR1 SGHKS, CDR2 YYEKEE (reference sequence). The V and J ends lost 1 base and 5 bases, in that order; junction bases with no gene match: 6. The CDR3 has 17 residues. The CDR3 is CASSLSTGGNNNSPLHF. The DNA for the CDR3 is TGTGCCAGCAGCTTGTCGACAGGGGGCAACAATAATTCACCCCTCCACTTT.

V and J are TRBV5-1 and TRBJ2-5, with TRBD1 matching over 10 bases. This CDR3 contains 14 residues. With V trimmed by 0 bases and J by 5 bases, 1 base remained unmatched. Per germline, CDR1 SGHRS and CDR2 YFSETQ. The CDR3 sequence: CASSLGGQGETQYF. The CDR3 region has the DNA TGCGCCAGCAGCTTGGGGGGACAGGGGGAGACCCAGTACTTC.

The V gene is TRBV2, the J gene TRBJ1-1; D not certain. Between the trimmed V and J ends, which lost 10 bases and 5 bases, there was a span of 11 bases. This CDR3 has 11 residues. Germline V gives CDR1 SNHLY, CDR2 FYNNEI. The CDR3 DNA reads as TGTGCCAATCGGGTTAGGACTGAAGCTTTCTTT. Amino acids: CANRVRTEAFF.

The chain joins TRBV15 to TRBJ1-3; 7 positions agree with TRBD1. CDR3 length equals 16 residues. With V trimmed by 2 bases and J by 0 bases, 4 bases remained unmatched. CDR1 and CDR2 from the germline V gene are LNHNV and YYDKDF (reference sequence). This chain's CDR3 is CATSRRDSRSGNTIYF. As DNA, the CDR3 is TGTGCCACCAGCAGACGGGACAGCCGCTCTGGAAACACCATATATTTT. The full variable domain, rest sourced from reference TRBV15 and TRBJ1-3, is DAMVIQNPRYQVTQFGKPVTLSCSQTLNHNVMYWYQQKSSQAPKLLFHYYDKDFNNEADTPDNFQSRRPNTSFCFLDIRSPGLGDTAMYLCATSRRDSRSGNTIYFGEGSWLTVV.

The chain links TRBV5-4 to TRBJ2-3; possibly TRBD2 for D (6 bases). Trimming shortened V by 0 bases and J by 11 bases, and 13 bases separated the two germline ends. The CDR3 length is 13 residues. CDR1 is SGHNT and CDR2 is YYREEE in the germline V gene (reference sequence). CDR3 DNA: TGTGCCAGCAGCTTGGTCTTGGAGGGTTGGCAGTATTTT. Translating it yields CASSLVLEGWQYF.

The chain recombines TRBV6-6 with TRBJ1-1, with 8 positions matching TRBD1. The CDR3 has 12 amino acids. V lost 7 bases and J lost 14; bases outside the gene matches: 12. Germline-derived CDR1 and CDR2 are MNHNY and SVGAGI (reference sequence). Written as DNA, the CDR3 is TGTGCCAGCAACCCGGACAGGGAGGGACGGTTCTTT. Its protein is CASNPDREGRFF.

The chain links TRBV30 to TRBJ2-1, with 10 positions matching TRBD2. CDR1 and CDR2 from the germline V gene are GTSNPN and SVGIG (reference sequence). The V gene end was trimmed by 0 bases and the J gene end by 7 bases; junction bases not matched to a gene: 6. This CDR3 has 15 residues. The CDR3 loop reads CAWSVRLAGGNEQFF. CDR3 bases: TGTGCCTGGAGTGTACGACTAGCGGGTGGGAATGAGCAGTTCTTC.

The rearrangement joins TRBV5-1 to TRBJ1-2, with 9 bases identical to TRBD1. In germline, CDR1 is SGHRS, CDR2 YFSETQ. CDR3 length: 15 residues. Unmatched junction bases numbered 9, after V lost 1 base and J lost 8 bases. Here the CDR3 reads CASSLQGQGIDGYTF. The CDR3 DNA reads TGCGCCAGCAGCTTGCAGGGACAGGGCATAGACGGCTACACCTTC.

The chain carries TRBV5-5 and TRBJ2-1; maybe TRBD2 (5 bases). Germline CDR1 and CDR2: SGHKS and YYEKEE (reference sequence). The CDR3 runs 13 residues. Trimming took 4 bases from V and 7 from J, leaving 12 bases between them. The CDR3, as DNA: TGTGCCAGCAGCCCTAGCTTTGGTAATGAGCAGTTCTTC. Translation gives CASSPSFGNEQFF. The full variable domain, with the rest looked up from reference TRBV5-5 and TRBJ2-1, is DAGVTQSPTHLIKTRGQQVTLRCSPISGHKSVSWYQQVLGQGPQFIFQYYEKEERGRGNFPDRFSARQFPNYSSELNVNALLLGDSALYLCASSPSFGNEQFFGPGTRLTVL.

The chain joins TRBV6-5 to TRBJ2-7, with 7 bases matching TRBD1. Losses at the gene ends were 6 bases for V and 3 bases for J; bases not matched to a gene: 2. The CDR3 contains 12 residues. Germline lookup yields CDR1 MNHEY and CDR2 SVGAGI. The CDR3 here is CASRQGSYEQYF. The DNA of the CDR3 is TGTGCCAGCAGACAGGGGAGCTACGAGCAGTACTTC.

The rearrangement joins TRBV6-5 to TRBJ1-1; TRBD1 might be the D (6 bases). The length of the CDR3 is 15 residues. V lost 7 bases to trimming and J lost 1 base, with 16 bases between them. The germline V gene encodes CDR1 MNHEY and CDR2 SVGAGI. The CDR3: CASKTSGTQNTEAFF. The DNA of the CDR3 is TGTGCCAGCAAAACTTCCGGGACACAGAACACTGAAGCTTTCTTT.